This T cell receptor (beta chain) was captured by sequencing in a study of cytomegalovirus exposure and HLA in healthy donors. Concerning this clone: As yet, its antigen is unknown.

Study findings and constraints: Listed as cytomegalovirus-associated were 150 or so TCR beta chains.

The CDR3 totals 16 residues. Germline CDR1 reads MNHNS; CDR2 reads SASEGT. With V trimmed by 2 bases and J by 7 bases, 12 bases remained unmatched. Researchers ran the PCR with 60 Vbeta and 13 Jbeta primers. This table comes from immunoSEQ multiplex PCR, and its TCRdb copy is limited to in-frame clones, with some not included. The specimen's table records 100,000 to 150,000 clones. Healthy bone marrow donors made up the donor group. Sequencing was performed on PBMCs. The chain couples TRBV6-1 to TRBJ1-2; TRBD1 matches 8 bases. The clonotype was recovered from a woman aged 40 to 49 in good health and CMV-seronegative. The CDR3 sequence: CASSESPEAGGSGYTF. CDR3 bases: TGTGCCAGCAGTGAATCCCCCGAGGCAGGGGGCAGTGGCTACACCTTC.